This T cell receptor beta chain was obtained from a study of blood T cells in healthy people across ages. Overall study findings and caveats: It was not known whether donors were CMV positive (a possible confounder of expanded clonotype changes).

Concerning this clonotype: Its cognate antigen is unknown.

CDR1 is DFQATT, CDR2 SNEGSKA, per germline (reference sequence). This CDR3 comprises 15 residues. V was pared by 3 bases and J by 1 base, with 4 bases of the junction left unmatched. Primers used in a second PCR of about 6 to 11 cycles were a sample-barcoded 5' primer and a J-beta primer mix. TCRdb itself ran the 5' RACE reads through MiXCR, one entry per CDR3 protein. This sample has about 580,000 distinct CDR3 sequences, with less than 60% found just once. Material for sequencing was blood. The chain combines TRBV20-1 with TRBJ2-2; 8 bases line up with TRBD2. The TCR comes from a man aged 80 or over in good health. CDR3 coding DNA: TGCAGTGCTAGTTCCGCGGGAGGGAACACCGGGGAGCTGTTTTTT. Its translation: CSASSAGGNTGELFF.